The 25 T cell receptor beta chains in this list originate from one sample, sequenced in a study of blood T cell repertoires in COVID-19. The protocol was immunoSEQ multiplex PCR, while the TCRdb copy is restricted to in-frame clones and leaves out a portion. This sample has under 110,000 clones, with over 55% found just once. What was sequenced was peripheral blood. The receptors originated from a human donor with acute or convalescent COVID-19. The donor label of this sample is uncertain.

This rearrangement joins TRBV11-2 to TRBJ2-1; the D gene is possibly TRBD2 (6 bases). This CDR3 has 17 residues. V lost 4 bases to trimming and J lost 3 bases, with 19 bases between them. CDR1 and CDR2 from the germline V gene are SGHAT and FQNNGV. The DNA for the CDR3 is TGTGCCAGCAGCTCAATCCTAGCGACGGGCGTCTACAATGAGCAGTTCTTC. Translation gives CASSSILATGVYNEQFF. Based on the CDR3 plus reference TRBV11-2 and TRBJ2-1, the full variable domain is EAGVAQSPRYKIIEKRQSVAFWCNPISGHATLYWYQQILGQGPKLLIQFQNNGVVDDSQLPKDRFSAERLKGVDSTLKIQPAKLEDSAVYLCASSSILATGVYNEQFFGPGTRLTVL.

The CDR3 region is CAVRTRSTDTQYF. The CDR3 bases are TGTGCCGTCCGTACGCGGAGCACAGATACGCAGTATTTT. The genes are TRBV12-3 or TRBV12-4 and TRBJ2-3; D uncertain. V lost 11 bases to trimming and J lost 0 bases, with 12 bases between them. The CDR3 covers 13 residues.

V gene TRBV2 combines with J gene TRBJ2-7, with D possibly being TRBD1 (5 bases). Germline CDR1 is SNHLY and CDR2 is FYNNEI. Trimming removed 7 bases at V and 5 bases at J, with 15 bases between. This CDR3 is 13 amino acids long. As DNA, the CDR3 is TGTGCCAGCACCGAAAGGGGTGTCCACGAGCAGTACTTC. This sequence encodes CASTERGVHEQYF.

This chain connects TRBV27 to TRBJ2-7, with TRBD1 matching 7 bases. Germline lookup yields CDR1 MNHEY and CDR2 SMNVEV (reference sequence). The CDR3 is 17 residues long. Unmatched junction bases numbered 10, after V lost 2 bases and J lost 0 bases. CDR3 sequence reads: CASSLGRGPLDSYEQYF. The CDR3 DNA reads TGTGCCAGCAGTTTAGGTAGGGGGCCCTTGGACTCCTACGAGCAGTACTTC.

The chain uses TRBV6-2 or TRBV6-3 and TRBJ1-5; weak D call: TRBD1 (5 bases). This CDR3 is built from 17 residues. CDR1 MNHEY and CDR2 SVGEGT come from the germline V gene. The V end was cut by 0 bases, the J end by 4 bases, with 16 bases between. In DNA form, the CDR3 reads TGTGCCAGCAGTTACTCCGGCAGGGCAGGGTATAATCAGCCCCAGCATTTT. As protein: CASSYSGRAGYNQPQHF.

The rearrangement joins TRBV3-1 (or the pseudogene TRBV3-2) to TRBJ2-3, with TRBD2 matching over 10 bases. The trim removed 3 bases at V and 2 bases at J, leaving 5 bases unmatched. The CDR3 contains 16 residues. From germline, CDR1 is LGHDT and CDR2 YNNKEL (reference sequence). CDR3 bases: TGTGCCAGCAGCCAGCTAGCGGGGGCCAACACAGATACGCAGTATTTT. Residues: CASSQLAGANTDTQYF.

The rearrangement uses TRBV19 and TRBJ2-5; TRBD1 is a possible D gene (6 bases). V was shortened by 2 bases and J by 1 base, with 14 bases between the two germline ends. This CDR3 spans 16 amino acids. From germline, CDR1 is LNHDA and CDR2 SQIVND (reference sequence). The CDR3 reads CASSISTGSTQETQYF. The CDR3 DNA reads TGTGCCAGTAGTATAAGCACAGGGTCGACCCAAGAGACCCAGTACTTC.

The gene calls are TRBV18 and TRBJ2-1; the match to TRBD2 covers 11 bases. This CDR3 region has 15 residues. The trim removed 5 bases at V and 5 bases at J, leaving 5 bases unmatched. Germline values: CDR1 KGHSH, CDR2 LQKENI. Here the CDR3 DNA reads TGTGCCAGCTCAGCTAGCGGGGGGCGCAACAATGAGCAGTTCTTC. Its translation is CASSASGGRNNEQFF.

In nucleotides, the CDR3 is TGTGCCACCAGCAGAGACCTGACAGGGTTCTATGGCTACACCTTC. Translation gives CATSRDLTGFYGYTF. The rearrangement uses TRBV15 and TRBJ1-2; TRBD1 agrees at 7 bases. The germline CDR1 and CDR2 sequences are LNHNV and YYDKDF (reference sequence). V shed 0 bases, J shed 4 bases, and the junction held 5 bases outside the gene matches. CDR3 length equals 15 residues.

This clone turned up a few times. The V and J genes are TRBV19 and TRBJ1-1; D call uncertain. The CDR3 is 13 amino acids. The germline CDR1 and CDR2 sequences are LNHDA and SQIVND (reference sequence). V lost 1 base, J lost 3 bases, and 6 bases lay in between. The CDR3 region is CASSIARDTEAFF. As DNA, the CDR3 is TGTGCCAGTAGTATAGCCCGAGACACTGAAGCTTTCTTT.

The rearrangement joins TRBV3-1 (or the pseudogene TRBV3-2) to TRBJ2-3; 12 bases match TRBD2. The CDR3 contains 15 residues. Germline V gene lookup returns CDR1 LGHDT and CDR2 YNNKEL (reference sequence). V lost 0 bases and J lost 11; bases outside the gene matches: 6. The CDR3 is CASSQDLAGGRKQYF. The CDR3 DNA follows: TGTGCCAGCAGCCAAGACCTAGCGGGGGGGCGGAAGCAGTATTTT.

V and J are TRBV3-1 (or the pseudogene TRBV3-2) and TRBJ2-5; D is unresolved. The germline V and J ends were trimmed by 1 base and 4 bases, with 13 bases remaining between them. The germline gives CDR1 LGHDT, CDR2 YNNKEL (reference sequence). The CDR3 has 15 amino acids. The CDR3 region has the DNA TGTGCCAGCAGCCAAGGGAGCCCATCCGGAGAGACCCAGTACTTC. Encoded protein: CASSQGSPSGETQYF.

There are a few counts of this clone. CDR3 in amino acids: CASSPGQGSGNTIYF. CDR3 DNA sequence: TGTGCCAGCAGTCCGGGACAGGGCTCTGGAAACACCATATATTTT. The rearrangement links TRBV14 to TRBJ1-3, with 9 bases that match TRBD1. This CDR3 has 15 amino acids. Per germline, CDR1 SGHDN and CDR2 FVKESK. With V trimmed by 6 bases and J by 0 bases, 3 bases remained unmatched.

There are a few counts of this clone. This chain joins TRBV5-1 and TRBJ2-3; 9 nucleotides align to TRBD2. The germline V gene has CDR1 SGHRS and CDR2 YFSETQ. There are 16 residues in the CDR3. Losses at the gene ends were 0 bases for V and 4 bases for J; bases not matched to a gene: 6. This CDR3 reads CASSLEVAGDADTQYF. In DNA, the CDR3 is TGCGCCAGCAGCTTGGAGGTAGCGGGGGATGCAGATACGCAGTATTTT. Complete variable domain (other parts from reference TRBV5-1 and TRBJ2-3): KAGVTQTPRYLIKTRGQQVTLSCSPISGHRSVSWYQQTPGQGLQFLFEYFSETQRNKGNFPGRFSGRQFSNSRSEMNVSTLELGDSALYLCASSLEVAGDADTQYFGPGTRLTVL.

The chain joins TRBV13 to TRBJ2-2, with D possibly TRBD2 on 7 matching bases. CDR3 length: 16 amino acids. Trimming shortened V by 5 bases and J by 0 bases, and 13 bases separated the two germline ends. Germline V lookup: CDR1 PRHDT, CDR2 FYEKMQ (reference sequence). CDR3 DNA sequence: TGTGCCAGCAGCCCTTGGGGGGGCACGAACACCGGGGAGCTGTTTTTT. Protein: CASSPWGGTNTGELFF.

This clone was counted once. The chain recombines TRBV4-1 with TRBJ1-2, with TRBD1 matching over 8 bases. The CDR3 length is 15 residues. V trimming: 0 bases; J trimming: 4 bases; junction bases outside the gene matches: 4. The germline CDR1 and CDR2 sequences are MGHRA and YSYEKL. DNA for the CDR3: TGCGCCAGCAGCCAAGATGCAGGGGGCGGCTATGGCTACACCTTC. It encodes CASSQDAGGGYGYTF.

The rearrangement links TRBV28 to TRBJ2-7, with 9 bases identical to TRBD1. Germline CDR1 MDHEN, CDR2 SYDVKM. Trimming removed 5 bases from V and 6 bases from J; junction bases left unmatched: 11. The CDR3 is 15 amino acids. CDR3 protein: CASSKGDRDFSEQYF. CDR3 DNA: TGTGCCAGCAGTAAGGGGGACAGGGACTTTTCCGAGCAGTACTTC.

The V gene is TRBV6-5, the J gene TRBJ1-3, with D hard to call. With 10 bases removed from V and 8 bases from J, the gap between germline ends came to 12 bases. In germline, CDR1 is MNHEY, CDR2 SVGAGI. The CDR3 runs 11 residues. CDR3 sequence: CATLLFDTIYF. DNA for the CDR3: TGTGCCACCCTCCTGTTTGACACCATATATTTT.

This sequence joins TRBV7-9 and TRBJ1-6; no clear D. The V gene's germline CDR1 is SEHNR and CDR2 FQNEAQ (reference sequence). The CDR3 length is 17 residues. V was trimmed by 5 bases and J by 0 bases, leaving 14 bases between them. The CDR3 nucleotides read TGTGCCAGCAGCAGCACCACAGACTACTCCTATAATTCACCCCTCCACTTT. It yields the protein CASSSTTDYSYNSPLHF. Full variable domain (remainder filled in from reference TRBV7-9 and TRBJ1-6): DTGVSQNPRHKITKRGQNVTFRCDPISEHNRLYWYRQTLGQGPEFLTYFQNEAQLEKSRLLSDRFSAERPKGSFSTLEIQRTEQGDSAMYLCASSSTTDYSYNSPLHFGNGTRLTVT.

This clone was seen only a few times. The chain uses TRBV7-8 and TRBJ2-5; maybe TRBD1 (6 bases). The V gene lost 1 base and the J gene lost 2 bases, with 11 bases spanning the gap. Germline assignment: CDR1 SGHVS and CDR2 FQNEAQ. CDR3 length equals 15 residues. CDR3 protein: CASSLDRQDQETQYF. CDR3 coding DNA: TGTGCCAGCAGCTTAGATCGACAGGATCAAGAGACCCAGTACTTC.

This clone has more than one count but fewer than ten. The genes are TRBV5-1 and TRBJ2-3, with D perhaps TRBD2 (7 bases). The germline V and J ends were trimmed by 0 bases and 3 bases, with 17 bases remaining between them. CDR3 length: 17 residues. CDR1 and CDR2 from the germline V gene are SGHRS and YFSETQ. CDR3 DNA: TGCGCCAGCAGCTTGGCTGCATTAGGGGGGGAAACAGATACGCAGTATTTT. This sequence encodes CASSLAALGGETDTQYF.

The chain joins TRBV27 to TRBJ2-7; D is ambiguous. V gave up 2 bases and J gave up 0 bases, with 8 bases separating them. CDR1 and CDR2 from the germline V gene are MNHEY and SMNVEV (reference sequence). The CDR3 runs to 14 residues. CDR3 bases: TGTGCCAGCAGTTTAACCAGAAGCTCCTACGAGCAGTACTTC. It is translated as CASSLTRSSYEQYF.

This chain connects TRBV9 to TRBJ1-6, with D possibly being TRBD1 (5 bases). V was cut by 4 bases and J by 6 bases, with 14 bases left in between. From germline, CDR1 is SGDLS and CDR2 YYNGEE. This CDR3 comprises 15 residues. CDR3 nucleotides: TGTGCCAGCAGCCCAAAGACAGCCAGTAATTCACCCCTCCACTTT. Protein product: CASSPKTASNSPLHF.

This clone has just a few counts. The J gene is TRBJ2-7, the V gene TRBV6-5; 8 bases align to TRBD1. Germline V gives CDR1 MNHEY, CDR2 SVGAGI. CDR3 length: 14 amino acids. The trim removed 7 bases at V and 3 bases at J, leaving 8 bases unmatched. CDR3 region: CASTQGQGFYEQYV. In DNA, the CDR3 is TGTGCCAGCACCCAAGGACAGGGCTTCTACGAGCAGTACGTC.

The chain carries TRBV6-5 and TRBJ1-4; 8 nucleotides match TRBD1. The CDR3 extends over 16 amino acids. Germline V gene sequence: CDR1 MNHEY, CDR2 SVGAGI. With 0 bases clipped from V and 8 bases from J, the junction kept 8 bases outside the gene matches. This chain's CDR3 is CASSYSLGTGGEKLFF. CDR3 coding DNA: TGTGCCAGCAGTTACTCGCTTGGGACAGGAGGCGAAAAACTGTTTTTT.